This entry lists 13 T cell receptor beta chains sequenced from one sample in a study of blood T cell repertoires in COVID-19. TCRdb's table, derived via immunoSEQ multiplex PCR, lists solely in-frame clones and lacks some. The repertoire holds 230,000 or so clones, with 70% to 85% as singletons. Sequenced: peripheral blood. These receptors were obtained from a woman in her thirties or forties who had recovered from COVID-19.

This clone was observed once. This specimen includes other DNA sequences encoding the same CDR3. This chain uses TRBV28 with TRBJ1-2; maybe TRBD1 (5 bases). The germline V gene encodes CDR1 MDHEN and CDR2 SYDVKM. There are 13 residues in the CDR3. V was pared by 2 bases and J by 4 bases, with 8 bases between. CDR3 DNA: TGTGCCAGCAGTTTACGGGGGACCTATGGCTACACCTTC. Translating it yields CASSLRGTYGYTF.

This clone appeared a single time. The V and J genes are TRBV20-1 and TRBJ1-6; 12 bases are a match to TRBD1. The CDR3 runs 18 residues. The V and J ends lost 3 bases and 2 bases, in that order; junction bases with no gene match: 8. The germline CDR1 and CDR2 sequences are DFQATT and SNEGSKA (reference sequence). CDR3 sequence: CSASSRDRGLTYNSPLHF. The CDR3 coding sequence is TGCAGTGCTAGTTCCCGGGACAGGGGGCTAACCTATAATTCACCCCTCCACTTT.

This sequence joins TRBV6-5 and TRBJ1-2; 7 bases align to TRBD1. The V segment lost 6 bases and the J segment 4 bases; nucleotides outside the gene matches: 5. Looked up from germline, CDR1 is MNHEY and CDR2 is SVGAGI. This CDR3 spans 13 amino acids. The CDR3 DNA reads TGTGCCAGCAGGATACAGGGGATCTATGGCTACACCTTC. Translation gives CASRIQGIYGYTF.

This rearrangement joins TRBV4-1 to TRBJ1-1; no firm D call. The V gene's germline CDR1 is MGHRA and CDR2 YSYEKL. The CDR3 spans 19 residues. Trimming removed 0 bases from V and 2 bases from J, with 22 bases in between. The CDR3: CASSQDGFVNSPGNTEAFF. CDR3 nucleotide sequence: TGCGCCAGCAGCCAAGATGGTTTTGTGAACAGCCCAGGTAACACTGAAGCTTTCTTT.

The CDR3 sequence is CASSVGEGSGANVLTF. The CDR3 bases are TGTGCCAGCAGTGTGGGGGAGGGTTCCGGGGCCAACGTCCTGACTTTC. V gene TRBV6-1 combines with J gene TRBJ2-6; 7 positions agree with TRBD2. CDR1 and CDR2 from the germline V gene are MNHNS and SASEGT. Trimming at V came to 4 bases and at J to 4 bases, leaving 7 bases not matched to a gene. The CDR3 contains 16 residues.

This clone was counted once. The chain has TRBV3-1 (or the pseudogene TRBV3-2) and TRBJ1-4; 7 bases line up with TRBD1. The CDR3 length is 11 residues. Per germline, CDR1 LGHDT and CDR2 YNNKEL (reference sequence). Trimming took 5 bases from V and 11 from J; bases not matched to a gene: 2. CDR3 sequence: CASSSRGKLFF. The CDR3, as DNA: TGTGCCAGCAGCTCCAGGGGGAAACTGTTTTTT.

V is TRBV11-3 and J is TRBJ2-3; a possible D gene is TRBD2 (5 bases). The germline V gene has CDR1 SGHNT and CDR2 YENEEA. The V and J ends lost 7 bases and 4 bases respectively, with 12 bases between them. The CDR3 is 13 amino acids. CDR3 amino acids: CASTPTGADTQYF. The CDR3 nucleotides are TGTGCCAGCACCCCAACCGGGGCAGATACGCAGTATTTT.

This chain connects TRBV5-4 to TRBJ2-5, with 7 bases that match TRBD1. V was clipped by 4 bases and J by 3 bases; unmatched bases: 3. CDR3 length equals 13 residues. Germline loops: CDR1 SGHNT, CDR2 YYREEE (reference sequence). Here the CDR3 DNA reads TGTGCCAGCAGCGAGGGGACAGAAGAGACCCAGTACTTC. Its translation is CASSEGTEETQYF.

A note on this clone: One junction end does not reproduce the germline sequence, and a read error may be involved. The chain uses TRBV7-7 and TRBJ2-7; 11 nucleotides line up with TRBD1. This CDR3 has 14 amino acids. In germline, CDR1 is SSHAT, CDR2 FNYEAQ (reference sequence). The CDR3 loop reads CASSLGQGAYEQYF. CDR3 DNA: TGTGCTAGCAGCCTGGGACAGGGGGCCTACGAGCAGTACTTC.

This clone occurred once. The CDR3 loop is CASSLDGGSGNQPQHF. DNA of the CDR3: TGTGCCAGCAGTTTAGACGGGGGTTCAGGCAATCAGCCCCAGCATTTT. This chain joins TRBV28 and TRBJ1-5, with a tentative D call TRBD1 (5 bases). This CDR3 spans 16 amino acids. Germline CDR1 and CDR2: MDHEN and SYDVKM. The germline V and J ends were trimmed by 2 bases and 2 bases, with 13 bases remaining between them.

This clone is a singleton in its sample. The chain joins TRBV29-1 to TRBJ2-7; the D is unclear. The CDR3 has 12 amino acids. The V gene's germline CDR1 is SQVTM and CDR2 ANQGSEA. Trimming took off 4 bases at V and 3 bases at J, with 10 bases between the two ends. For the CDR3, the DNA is TGCAGCGTTGTTCGAGGAAACTACGAGCAGTACTTC. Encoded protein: CSVVRGNYEQYF.

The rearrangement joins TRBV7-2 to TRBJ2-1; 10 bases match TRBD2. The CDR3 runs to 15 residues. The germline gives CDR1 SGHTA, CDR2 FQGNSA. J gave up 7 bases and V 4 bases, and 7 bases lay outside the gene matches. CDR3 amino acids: CASSSLGLANNEQFF. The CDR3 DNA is TGTGCCAGCAGCTCATTGGGACTAGCGAATAATGAGCAGTTCTTC.

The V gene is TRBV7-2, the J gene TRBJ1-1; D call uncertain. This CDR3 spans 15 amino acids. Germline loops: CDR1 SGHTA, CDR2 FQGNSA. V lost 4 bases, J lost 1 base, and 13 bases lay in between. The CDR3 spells CASSSLGLTNTEAFF. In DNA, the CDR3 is TGTGCCAGCAGCTCCCTTGGGCTGACGAACACTGAAGCTTTCTTT.